This TCR beta chain was captured by sequencing in a study of T cells in tumors and immune-related adverse events. The CDR3 length is 14 residues. With 3 bases clipped from V and 5 bases from J, the junction kept 4 bases outside the gene matches. CDR1 and CDR2 (germline): MDHEN, SYDVKM. The protocol was immunoSEQ multiplex PCR, while the TCRdb copy is restricted to in-frame clones and leaves out a portion. The repertoire holds 7,900 or so clones, with about 93% as singletons. The sequencing used lymph node tissue, collected from a patient treated with anti-PD-1 therapy. The sequence came from a female donor with metastatic renal cell carcinoma. The chain uses TRBV28 and TRBJ1-2, with 9 bases identical to TRBD1. CDR3 sequence reads: CASSLGQGSYGYTF. The CDR3 DNA follows: TGTGCCAGCAGTTTGGGACAGGGTTCTTATGGCTACACCTTC.